This TCR beta chain emerged from a study of CD8 T cells in Susac syndrome (dated by TCRdb to between 2019 and 2020). About the investigation overall: Repertoire sequencing was used to test whether CD8+ T cell activation and differentiation in Susac syndrome was antigen driven. The clonality of the CD8+ T cell repertoire was compared across 12 healthy donors, about 14 Susac syndrome patients and under 19 multiple sclerosis patients.

RNA was extracted with the RNeasy kit and roughly 0.45 to 1 ug was reverse transcribed using random hexamers. TCR beta CDR3 regions were amplified with the immunoSEQ multiplex PCR assay covering 54 Vbeta and 13 Jbeta segments. PCR amplification bias was corrected by using a synthetic template baseline for primer optimization and computational correction. For the original study's pipeline: Reads were assigned to V, D and J genes according to IMGT and analyzed in immunoSEQ Analyzer, with only productive sequences retained. Clonality was computed as one minus Shannon entropy normalized by log2 of the number of productive unique sequences. For each patient and control, public and private clones were evaluated among the 100 most prevalent clones. A clone was defined as Susac-specific if it was absent from the healthy and MS cohorts, from 1052 published viral clones and from other ImmuneACCESS disease sequences. TCRdb cleaned the public reads at Q25 with fastp, built clones with MiXCR and kept in-frame beta chains. Rows with one shared CDR3 protein collapse into an entry with the most common genes and DNA. The V and J calls reflect TCRdb's pipeline rather than the authors' work. This sample comprises about 19,000 distinct CDR3 sequences, around 95% of them detected only once. The ten most abundant clones make up around 0.21% of the sample.

Peripheral blood CD8+ and CD4+ T cells from healthy donors, Susac syndrome patients and multiple sclerosis patients were profiled using high-throughput TCR beta sequencing. Healthy donors were included as age- and sex-matched controls. Bulk CD8+ and CD4+ T cells were purified magnetically by negative isolation, whereas CD8+ TEMRA cells were enriched by FACS. Blood was drawn into EDTA tubes, processed within 24 hours, and PBMCs were isolated by density gradient centrifugation. PBMCs intended for TCR sequencing were frozen in liquid nitrogen and were later thawed in a 37 degrees C water bath. The sorted or isolated CD4+, CD8+ and CD8+ TEMRA cells had a purity of 90% or higher. For CDR1 and CDR2, the germline V gene (reference sequence) lists WNHNN and SYGVQD. Trimming accounts for 4 bases at V and 3 bases at J, while the number of junction bases matched to no gene is 4. The CDR3 measures 14 amino acids from cysteine to phenylalanine. Of the read, only the CDR3 DNA is kept; its 42 bases are in frame from base 1.

This clonotype appeared a single time. Its antigen is currently not known. No clone much larger than this one lies a single base away; base qualities are absent. Resting on one read, the evidence is weak. Study-wide findings and limitations: The number of individuals in the TCR sequencing and HLA analysis was acknowledged as relatively small.

The sample was CD8+ T cells from PBMCs. The sequence was collected from a human donor in good health. Recombination connected TRBV10-1 to TRBJ2-7; TRBD2 agrees with 9 junctional bases. The CDR3 here reads CASSGLTSGYEQYF. The DNA sequence is given as TGCGCCAGCAGTGGGCTGACTAGCGGCTACGAGCAGTACTTC.